The rows below give T cell receptor beta chains drawn from one sample of a study of radiotherapy plus CTLA-4 blockade in lung cancer. Method: immunoSEQ multiplex PCR; TCRdb's copy keeps in-frame clones and lacks some. This sample has about 76,000 clones, with 84% found just once. Sequenced material: peripheral blood, taken from a patient treated with radiotherapy plus ipilimumab. These receptors came from a human donor with non-small cell lung cancer who had stable disease on radiotherapy plus ipilimumab. Both conserved end residues are part of each CDR3. The order of the fields is J gene, D gene, V gene, clone size, CDR3 DNA, CDR3 protein. D genes are given only for firm matches. A row's size may be missing; if present it is once, few, many or a size class.

TRBJ2-3	TRBD2	TRBV6-5	once	TGTGCCAGCTCTAGCGGGAGTAGCTCAGATACGCAGTATTTT	CASSSGSSSDTQYF
TRBJ1-6	NA	TRBV9	NA	TGTGCCAGCAGCGTATCAGGGGCAGGGAACTACTCACCCCTCCACTTT	CASSVSGAGNYSPLHF
TRBJ2-4	TRBD1	TRBV6-6	NA	TGTGCCAGCAGGACCACAGGGGGCGCCACCAAAAACATTCAGTACTTC	CASRTTGGATKNIQYF
TRBJ2-1	TRBD2	TRBV7-2	NA	TGTGCCAGCAGCTTAGCAAGCGGGAGGGCTAATGAGCAGTTCTTC	CASSLASGRANEQFF
TRBJ2-1	NA	TRBV5-4	once	TGTGCCAGCAGGGAGACGGGAGACTACAATGAGCAGTTCTTC	CASRETGDYNEQFF
TRBJ1-2	NA	TRBV29-1	NA	TGCAGCGTTGAAGATCGAGGCTACACCTTC	CSVEDRGYTF
TRBJ2-1	NA	TRBV7-8	NA	TGTGCCAGCAGCTTGATAGTTGTTCAGGCCTTACAAGCGAAGCAGTTCTTC	CASSLIVVQALQAKQFF
TRBJ2-2	NA	TRBV28	NA	TGTGCCAGCAGTTTTGCCAGGCCGAACACCGGGGAGCTGTTTTTT	CASSFARPNTGELFF
TRBJ1-1	NA	TRBV29-1	NA	TGCAGCGTTGAACGGGGGAACACTGAAGCTTTCTTT	CSVERGNTEAFF
TRBJ2-3	NA	TRBV6-5	NA	TGTGCCAGCAGTCCCTTCCCCACCTCCACAGATACGCAGTATTTT	CASSPFPTSTDTQYF
TRBJ1-4	NA	TRBV2	NA	TGTGCCAGCAGACCCCGAAACCTCAGGGTTAATGAAAAACTGTTTTTT	CASRPRNLRVNEKLFF
TRBJ2-5	NA	TRBV7-7	NA	TGTGCTAGCAGTTACGGGATGGGGGAGACCCAGTACTTC	CASSYGMGETQYF
TRBJ2-3	NA	TRBV7-6	NA	TGTGCCAGCAGCTTAGACGGGGTAATGGATACGCAGTATTTT	CASSLDGVMDTQYF
TRBJ2-3	TRBD1	TRBV2	NA	TGTGCCAGCAGTCAACAGGGGGCTAGTATAGATACGCAGTATTTT	CASSQQGASIDTQYF
TRBJ2-1	NA	TRBV6-1	NA	TGTGCCAGCAGTGAAATAGGCCAAATCAGCTCCTACAATGAGCAGTTCTTC	CASSEIGQISSYNEQFF
TRBJ2-1	NA	TRBV6-5	NA	TGTGCCAGCAGGGGGACTCCGAGGGGTTACAATGAGCAGTTCTTC	CASRGTPRGYNEQFF
TRBJ2-5	TRBD1	TRBV6-1	NA	TGTGCCAGCAGTGGTCTTAGGGGGCCGGGGGAGACCCAGTACTTC	CASSGLRGPGETQYF
TRBJ2-5	NA	TRBV28	NA	TGTGCCAGCACCGCGAGCCAAGAGACCCAGTACTTC	CASTASQETQYF
TRBJ2-1	TRBD2	TRBV7-3	NA	TGTGCCAGCAGCTTGGGAGCGGGAGGGTACAATGAGCAGTTCTTC	CASSLGAGGYNEQFF
TRBJ2-7	TRBD1	TRBV5-4	NA	TGTGCCAGCAGCTTAATAGAGGGGGCAGGAACCTACGAGCAGTACTTC	CASSLIEGAGTYEQYF
TRBJ2-7	TRBD1	TRBV10-1	NA	TGCGCCAGCAGTGGGGGACAGGGGGCCGAGCAGTACTTC	CASSGGQGAEQYF
TRBJ2-1	NA	TRBV27	NA	TGTGCCAGCAGTGACGGACTGGGGAGCTCCTACAATGAGCAGTTCTTC	CASSDGLGSSYNEQFF
TRBJ1-1	NA	TRBV11-2	NA	TGTGCCAGCAGCTTAGGCGGAGTCAACACTGAAGCTTTCTTT	CASSLGGVNTEAFF
TRBJ2-3	TRBD1	TRBV7-2	NA	TGTGCCAGCCTACAGGGGCCTAGCACAGATACGCAGTATTTT	CASLQGPSTDTQYF
TRBJ2-2	NA	TRBV9	NA	TGTGCCAGCAGCGTACTCGGGGGAACCGGGGAGCTGTTTTTT	CASSVLGGTGELFF
TRBJ1-2	NA	TRBV5-1	once	TGCGCCAGCAGCTGGGACCCCCGCGGCTCTGGCTACACCTTC	CASSWDPRGSGYTF
TRBJ1-2	NA	TRBV11-2	NA	TGTGCCAGCGCACCCCCGACCCCGAGTAGCTATGGCTACACCTTC	CASAPPTPSSYGYTF
TRBJ2-1	NA	TRBV6-4	NA	TGTGCCAGCAGTGACTCCGAGGGGGATAAGCAGTTCTTC	CASSDSEGDKQFF
TRBJ1-1	TRBD1	TRBV7-3	NA	TGTGCCAGCAGCCGCGGACAGGGGCGGATCACTGAAGCTTTCTTT	CASSRGQGRITEAFF
TRBJ1-2	TRBD1	TRBV7-2	NA	TGTGCCAGCAGCTTAGCAGGGGGCGCTGGCTATGGCTACACCTTC	CASSLAGGAGYGYTF